The next 25 T cell receptor beta chains were all read from a single sample in a study of CXCR3-negative and CXCR3-positive naive CD8 T cells. Study-wide findings and caveats: The study found more hydrophobic TRB CDR3s in CXCR3-positive naive cells than in CXCR3-negative naive cells.

No antigen is known for these receptors. Through 5' RACE with UMI labels, the TRB cDNA libraries were prepared. No DNA is given; TCRdb re-called the 5' RACE reads and lists each CDR3 protein once. This sample's table reports 130,000 to 150,000 distinct CDR3 sequences. Sample: naive CXCR3+ CD8+ T cells from blood. Documented subset: CD45RO-CCR7+CD27+CD95- naive CD8+ T cells expressing CXCR3 (TNR3+). Receptors originate from a human donor in good health. Some clones in this sample may be carry-over from other donors' samples.

The gene calls are TRBV29-1 and TRBJ2-5. Per the germline V gene, CDR1 is SQVTM and CDR2 is ANQGSEA. CDR3 length: 14 residues. CDR3 sequence reads: CSVVSANPQETQYF.

This chain links TRBV4-3 with TRBJ1-2; TCRdb selects TRBD1, and the lack of DNA leaves this call unchecked. CDR1 is LGHNA, CDR2 YSLEER, per germline. The CDR3 sequence is 16 residues long. The CDR3 protein is CASSQGVKGAINGYTF.

The chain combines TRBV7-9 with TRBJ2-7. Germline V gives CDR1 SEHNR, CDR2 FQNEAQ (reference sequence). The CDR3 runs to 15 residues. The CDR3 is CASTSGNGPTYEQYF.

The chain combines TRBV7-6 with TRBJ2-3; TCRdb proposes TRBD2, but this gene call is untestable without DNA. Per the germline V gene, CDR1 is SGHVS and CDR2 is FNYEAQ. This CDR3 has 15 amino acids. This CDR3 reads CASSPLLAGADTQYF.

The chain couples TRBV6-2 or TRBV6-3 to TRBJ2-1; TCRdb proposes TRBD2, but this gene call is untestable without DNA. The CDR3 has 14 residues. Germline V CDR1 and CDR2: MNHEY, SVGEGT. The CDR3 loop is CASSLGLAGDEQFF.

J is TRBJ2-3 and V is TRBV28; TCRdb returns TRBD1, unconfirmable since there is no DNA. Germline V CDR1 and CDR2: MDHEN, SYDVKM. The CDR3 runs to 13 residues. The CDR3 sequence is CASHDRAGDTQYF.

This chain links TRBV11-3 with TRBJ2-2; TCRdb's assignment of TRBD1 cannot be checked, as there is no DNA. This CDR3 has 14 residues. CDR1 is SGHNT, CDR2 YENEEA, per germline. CDR3: CASSIDRGSGELFF. Full variable domain (missing parts from reference TRBV11-3 and TRBJ2-2): EAGVVQSPRYKIIEKKQPVAFWCNPISGHNTLYWYLQNLGQGPELLIRYENEEAVDDSQLPKDRFSAERLKGVDSTLKIQPAELGDSAVYLCASSIDRGSGELFFGEGSRLTVL.

This chain connects TRBV14 to TRBJ1-5. Germline CDR1 reads SGHDN; CDR2 reads FVKESK. The CDR3 is made up of 14 amino acids. Here the CDR3 reads CASSQDNHHQPQHF.

This chain connects TRBV27 to TRBJ2-5; with no DNA, the TCRdb D assignment of TRBD1 cannot be verified. The CDR3 is made up of 17 amino acids. CDR1 and CDR2 from the germline V gene are MNHEY and SMNVEV (reference sequence). This CDR3 reads CASGSNRDRGLQETQYF.

The CDR3 loop is CASSQDSQGQYEQYF. The genes are TRBV3-1 and TRBJ2-7; TCRdb's D call, TRBD1, is unchecked because there is no DNA. Looked up from germline, CDR1 is LGHDT and CDR2 is YNNKEL (reference sequence). The CDR3 runs 15 residues.

The chain has TRBV2 and TRBJ2-7; TCRdb lists TRBD2, though no DNA is available to test this call. CDR1 SNHLY and CDR2 FYNNEI come from the germline V gene. The CDR3 extends over 14 amino acids. The CDR3 spells CASRRAGSLDEQYF.

This chain uses TRBV7-6 with TRBJ2-7; TCRdb's D call, TRBD2, is unchecked because there is no DNA. The CDR3 has 15 residues. CDR1 SGHVS and CDR2 FNYEAQ come from the germline V gene. CDR3 in amino acids: CASSRSGTPLGEQYF.

V and J are TRBV14 and TRBJ2-1; the D call from TCRdb, TRBD1, cannot be confirmed without DNA. This CDR3 is 14 amino acids long. CDR1 is SGHDN, CDR2 FVKESK, per germline. The CDR3: CASSQEPPRYEQFF.

The rearrangement links TRBV12-3 or TRBV12-4 to TRBJ2-7. The CDR3 is 14 amino acids. This CDR3 is CASSLAGIPYEQYF.

V and J are TRBV29-1 and TRBJ2-7; TCRdb's D gene call, TRBD1, goes unchecked for lack of DNA. Germline-derived CDR1 and CDR2 are SQVTM and ANQGSEA. The CDR3 totals 15 residues. The CDR3 sequence is CSVEGLQGTPYEQYF.

The chain uses TRBV10-2 and TRBJ2-7; TCRdb selects TRBD1, and the lack of DNA leaves this call unchecked. Per germline, CDR1 WSHSY and CDR2 SAAADI. The CDR3 length is 16 residues. CDR3 protein: CASSTPDRGLFHEQYF.

This sequence joins TRBV3-1 and TRBJ2-7; the TRBD1 assignment by TCRdb is unverifiable without DNA. The CDR3 spans 12 residues. Germline CDR1 LGHDT, CDR2 YNNKEL (reference sequence). CDR3 sequence reads: CASSQARGEQYF.

The chain uses TRBV15 and TRBJ1-1; the D gene TCRdb calls, TRBD1, cannot be checked with no DNA. Germline V gene data show CDR1 as LNHNV and CDR2 as YYDKDF (reference sequence). The CDR3 contains 15 residues. The CDR3 is CATSRAGTGLPEAFF.

The genes are TRBV9 and TRBJ1-1; TCRdb reports TRBD1, a call that lacks DNA to check it against. There are 14 residues in the CDR3. In germline, CDR1 is SGDLS, CDR2 YYNGEE. CDR3 amino acids: CASSVGQGNTEAFF.

V is TRBV7-9 and J is TRBJ2-7. Per germline, CDR1 SEHNR and CDR2 FQNEAQ (reference sequence). The CDR3 loop spans 13 amino acids. CDR3 protein: CASSFPGIYEQYF.

This chain uses TRBV7-9 with TRBJ1-1. This CDR3 has 14 amino acids. In germline, CDR1 is SEHNR, CDR2 FQNEAQ (reference sequence). This chain's CDR3 is CASSPGLWGTEAFF.

V is TRBV7-9 and J is TRBJ2-1; no DNA is available, so the TRBD2 call from TCRdb remains unchecked. The germline V gene has CDR1 SEHNR and CDR2 FQNEAQ (reference sequence). This CDR3 has 16 amino acids. Here the CDR3 reads CASSVRLAGPDSEQFF.

The genes are TRBV2 and TRBJ2-2; the TCRdb D gene call, TRBD1, has no DNA to confirm it. Germline CDR1 and CDR2: SNHLY and FYNNEI. The CDR3 is made up of 16 amino acids. The CDR3 loop reads CASRGLGGGVTGELFF.

The V call is TRBV20-1, the J call TRBJ1-1. This CDR3 has 15 amino acids. Germline lookup yields CDR1 DFQATT and CDR2 SNEGSKA (reference sequence). The CDR3 spells CSARDTGGRGTEAFF.

The chain combines TRBV29-1 with TRBJ1-2; TCRdb proposes TRBD1, but this gene call is untestable without DNA. This CDR3 spans 14 amino acids. The germline gives CDR1 SQVTM, CDR2 ANQGSEA. The CDR3 sequence: CSVEDLAGDYGYTF.